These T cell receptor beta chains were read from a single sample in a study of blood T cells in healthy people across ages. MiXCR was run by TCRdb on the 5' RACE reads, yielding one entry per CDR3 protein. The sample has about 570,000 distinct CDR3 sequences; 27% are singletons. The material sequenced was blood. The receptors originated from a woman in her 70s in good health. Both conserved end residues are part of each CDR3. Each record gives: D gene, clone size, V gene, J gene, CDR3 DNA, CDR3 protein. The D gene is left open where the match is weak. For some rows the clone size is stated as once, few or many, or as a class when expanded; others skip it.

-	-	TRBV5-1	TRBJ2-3	TGCGCCAGCAGCTTGTCCGTGGATACGCAGTATTTT	CASSLSVDTQYF
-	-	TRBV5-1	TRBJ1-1	TGCGCCAGCAGCTTGCTAGGGATGAACACTGAAGCTTTCTTT	CASSLLGMNTEAFF
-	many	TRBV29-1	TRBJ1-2	TGCAGCGTTGAACAGAACTATGGCTACACCTTC	CSVEQNYGYTF
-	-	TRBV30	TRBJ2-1	TGTGCCTGGAGCGCGGGAACCCTTTCGTCGGATGAGCAGTTCTTC	CAWSAGTLSSDEQFF
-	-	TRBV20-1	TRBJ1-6	TGCAGTGCTCACGGGAGCTATCCCCAGAGAACGTTTAATTCACCCCTCCACTTT	CSAHGSYPQRTFNSPLHF
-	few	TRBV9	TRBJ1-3	TGTGCCAGCAGCAAACCGGGTCCCATCTCTGGAAACACCATATATTTT	CASSKPGPISGNTIYF
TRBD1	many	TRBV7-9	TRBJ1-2	TGTGCCAGCTCACCACAGGGGGGCTATGGCTACACCTTC	CASSPQGGYGYTF
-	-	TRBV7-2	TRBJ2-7	TGTGCCAGCAGCTTACCAGAAGCCTACGAGCAGTACTTC	CASSLPEAYEQYF
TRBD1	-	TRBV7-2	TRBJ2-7	TGTGCCAGCAGCATAGGACAGGGGCACCCCTCCTACGAGCAGTACTTC	CASSIGQGHPSYEQYF
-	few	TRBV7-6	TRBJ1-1	TGTGCCGGCAGCTTAGGGAGGGGGAACACTGAAGCTTTCTTT	CAGSLGRGNTEAFF
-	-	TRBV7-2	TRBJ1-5	TGTGCCAGCAGCTTAGTGGGACCCCAGCATTTT	CASSLVGPQHF
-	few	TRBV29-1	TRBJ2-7	TGCAGCGTTGAAGTCGTCAGGAACGAGCAGTACTTC	CSVEVVRNEQYF
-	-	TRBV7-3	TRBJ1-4	TGTGTCAGCAGCGAGAACAGAAATGAAAAACTGTTTTTT	CVSSENRNEKLFF
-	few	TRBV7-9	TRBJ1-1	TGTGCCAGCAGCGACCGGCTCGGGCTGGGAGGTGAAGCTTTCTTT	CASSDRLGLGGEAFF
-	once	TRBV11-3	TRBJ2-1	TGTGCCAGCAGCCCATTATCGGGACCGAATCTGGCCAATGAGCAGTTCTTC	CASSPLSGPNLANEQFF
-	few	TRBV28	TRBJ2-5	TGTGCCAGCAGTTCCACAACAGGGCGTCGGTTCTTC	CASSSTTGRRFF
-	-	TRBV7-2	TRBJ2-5	TGTGCCAGCAGCTCCAATCGGGGGCGAGAAGAGACCCAGTACTTC	CASSSNRGREETQYF
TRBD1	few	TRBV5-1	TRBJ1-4	TGCGCCAGCAGCCCCCAGGGGGGGAATGAAAAACTGTTTTTT	CASSPQGGNEKLFF
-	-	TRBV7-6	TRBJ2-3	TGTGCCAGCAGCCATCGTCGGGGCACAGATACGCAGTATTTT	CASSHRRGTDTQYF
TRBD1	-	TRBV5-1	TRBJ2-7	TGCGCCAGCAGCTCTTCCGGGACAGGCCTAAAGGAGCAGTACTTC	CASSSSGTGLKEQYF
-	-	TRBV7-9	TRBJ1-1	TGTGCCAGCAGCTTCTTCGAAGGGGCCACTGAAGCTTTCTTT	CASSFFEGATEAFF
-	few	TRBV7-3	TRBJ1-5	TGCGCCAGCAGCTTTGCATTGGGCAATCAGCCCCAGCATTTT	CASSFALGNQPQHF
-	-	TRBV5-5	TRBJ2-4	TGTGCCAGCAGCTACAGGGAGCGCATTCAGTACTTC	CASSYRERIQYF
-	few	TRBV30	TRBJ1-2	TGTGCCTGGAGCGGTAACACCCACCGGGGCTACACCTTC	CAWSGNTHRGYTF
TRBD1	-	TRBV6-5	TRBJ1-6	TGTGCCAGCTGGGACAGGGGGTCGTATTCACCCCTCCACTTT	CASWDRGSYSPLHF
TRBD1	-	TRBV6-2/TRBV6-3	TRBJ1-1	TGTGCCAGCAGTCCAGGGGGACACCAGTTGTCAGAAGCTTTCTTT	CASSPGGHQLSEAFF
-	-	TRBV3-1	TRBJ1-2	TGTGCCAGCAGTCATCACGGGACCGCCCTTGGCTACACCTTC	CASSHHGTALGYTF
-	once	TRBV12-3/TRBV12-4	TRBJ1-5	TGTGCCAGCAGACTTGGCCATCAGCCCCAGCATTTT	CASRLGHQPQHF
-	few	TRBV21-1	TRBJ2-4	TGTGCCAGCATCGACAGGGAAAGCAAAAACATTCAGTACTTC	CASIDRESKNIQYF
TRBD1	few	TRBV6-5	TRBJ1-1	TGTGCCAGCAGACAACAGGGGTGGAGCACTGAAGCTTTCTTT	CASRQQGWSTEAFF
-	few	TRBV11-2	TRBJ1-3	TGTGCCAGCAGCTTATCTCGGGGTGCCGGAAACACCATATATTTT	CASSLSRGAGNTIYF
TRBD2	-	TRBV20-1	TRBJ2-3	TGCAGTGCTCCAATAGGGTCCGGGACTAGCGGGTCTACGCAGTATTTT	CSAPIGSGTSGSTQYF
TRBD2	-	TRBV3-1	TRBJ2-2	TGTGCCAGCTCCTATCTAGCGGGGAACACCGGGGAGCTGTTTTTT	CASSYLAGNTGELFF